The sequence of this T cell receptor (beta chain) was determined in a study of T cells in Graves' hyperthyroidism and ophthalmopathy. For this clonotype: Its target is not known.

General study findings and limits: Ophthalmopathy and stable hyperthyroidism were told apart by a 13 V-J model. Researchers found most expanded thyroid clonotypes above 0.001 in blood as well.

Authors of the study amplified TCR beta CDR3 regions from RNA transcripts. TCR CDR3 regions were first amplified by RT-PCR with HTBI primers. One entry per CDR3 protein, called by TCRdb with MiXCR from the multiplex PCR reads. The sample yields about 350,000 distinct CDR3 sequences, 11% to 15% seen once. The CDR3 length is 12 residues. V shed 1 base and J shed 5 bases, with 5 bases lying between them. CDR1 is LGHDT and CDR2 is YNNKEL in the germline V gene (reference sequence). The authors deemed Graves' hyperthyroidism stable absent ophthalmopathy progression within 18 months. A patient was excluded if there was uncontrolled infection, other autoimmune disease, pregnancy or lactation.

The clonotype originates from a woman under 40 with Graves' hyperthyroidism. Specimen: blood. The V call is TRBV3-1, the J call TRBJ1-1; D not certain. CDR3 residues: CASSQARTEAFF. In nucleotides, the CDR3 is TGTGCCAGCAGCCAAGCGCGGACTGAAGCTTTCTTT.